The 25 T cell receptor beta chains reported below all come from one sample, sequenced in a study of molecular identifiers for immune sequencing clone quantification. MiXCR, applied by TCRdb to the PCR reads, yields one record per CDR3 protein. This repertoire shows hundreds of thousands of distinct CDR3 sequences, around 21% found once; its top ten account for approximately 0.84%. The sequencing input was naive CD8+ T cells from blood, with Jurkat cell RNA spiked in. The subset is: FACS-sorted CD8+CD4-CCR7+CD45RA+ naive T cells. The source is a human donor in good health. Some libraries in this study had Jurkat cell RNA spiked in.

This chain links TRBV2 with TRBJ2-1; D unclear. There are 18 residues in the CDR3. The ends were cut back, 8 bases at V and 2 bases at J, with 25 bases in the middle. CDR1 is SNHLY and CDR2 is FYNNEI in the germline V gene. CDR3 region: CASSDLAGRLETYNEQFF. CDR3 DNA: TGTGCCAGCTCAGATTTGGCAGGTCGGCTAGAGACCTACAATGAGCAGTTCTTC.

In this sample, this clonotype turned up many times. The J gene is TRBJ1-6, the V gene TRBV20-1; possibly TRBD1 for D (6 bases). Germline CDR1 DFQATT, CDR2 SNEGSKA (reference sequence). CDR3 size: 16 residues. V lost 6 bases and J lost 8, with 23 bases in between. In nucleotides, the CDR3 is TGCAGTGCGGATCCCCCGAACAGGGATGGTGATTCACCCCTCCACTTT. It codes for CSADPPNRDGDSPLHF.

The chain combines TRBV11-2 with TRBJ2-7; D perhaps matches TRBD1 (6 bases). CDR3 length: 16 residues. Germline loops: CDR1 SGHAT, CDR2 FQNNGV. Trimming cost V 4 bases and J 5 bases, with 21 bases left between them. This CDR3 reads CASSSNRDKSPHEQYF. For the CDR3, the DNA is TGTGCCAGCAGCTCGAACCGGGACAAGTCCCCCCACGAGCAGTACTTC.

In its sample, this clonotype was seen a few times. The chain joins TRBV11-2 to TRBJ2-5, with 9 positions matching TRBD2. Looked up from germline, CDR1 is SGHAT and CDR2 is FQNNGV. V lost 5 bases and J lost 5; bases outside the gene matches: 6. This CDR3 comprises 14 residues. CDR3 sequence reads: CASSRGGAIETQYF. The CDR3 nucleotides read TGTGCCAGCAGCCGCGGGGGGGCAATTGAGACCCAGTACTTC.

A few counts support this clonotype. The chain carries TRBV13 and TRBJ1-4, with TRBD1 as a possible D gene (5 bases). Germline V lookup: CDR1 PRHDT, CDR2 FYEKMQ (reference sequence). V lost 1 base and J lost 7, with 10 bases in between. The CDR3 runs 14 residues. This CDR3 is CASSLAQGGEKLFF. CDR3 DNA sequence: TGTGCCAGCAGCTTAGCCCAGGGTGGTGAAAAACTGTTTTTT.

The chain has TRBV3-1 and TRBJ2-3; 8 nucleotides align to TRBD2. After removal of 1 base from V and 4 bases from J, the junction contained 7 bases not matched to a gene. Looked up from germline, CDR1 is LGHDT and CDR2 is YNNKEL (reference sequence). The CDR3 extends over 16 amino acids. The CDR3: CASSQVAGNPPDTQYF. In DNA form, the CDR3 reads TGTGCCAGCAGCCAAGTAGCGGGGAACCCACCAGATACGCAGTATTTT.

The sample holds many counts of this clonotype. This rearrangement joins TRBV7-6 to TRBJ2-5; 12 positions match TRBD2. This CDR3 is built from 15 residues. Germline CDR1 is SGHVS and CDR2 is FNYEAQ. The V segment lost 1 base and the J segment 4 bases; nucleotides outside the gene matches: 1. CDR3 region: CASSLVLAGGETQYF. The DNA for the CDR3 is TGTGCCAGCAGCTTAGTACTAGCGGGGGGAGAGACCCAGTACTTC.

In this sample, this clonotype turned up a few times. The chain employs TRBV20-1 and TRBJ2-7; TRBD1 agrees at 8 bases. V lost 0 bases to trimming and J lost 2 bases; unmatched junction nucleotides: 6. The CDR3 has 15 amino acids. Germline-derived CDR1 and CDR2 are DFQATT and SNEGSKA (reference sequence). CDR3 nucleotides: TGCAGTGCTAGAGAGACCGGGACAGGTCCCTACGAGCAGTACTTC. It yields the protein CSARETGTGPYEQYF.

This clonotype was recorded at least ten times. The chain recombines TRBV4-1 with TRBJ2-3, with D hard to call. The V gene lost 4 bases and the J gene lost 6 bases, with 20 bases spanning the gap. This CDR3 spans 16 amino acids. From germline, CDR1 is MGHRA and CDR2 YSYEKL. The CDR3 spells CASSPRSEASWDTQYF. For the CDR3, the DNA is TGCGCCAGCAGCCCGAGATCCGAGGCGAGCTGGGATACGCAGTATTTT.

This clonotype was counted at least ten times. This sequence joins TRBV6-5 and TRBJ1-1; D is unclear. Trimming took 0 bases from V and 2 from J, leaving 4 bases between them. The germline gives CDR1 MNHEY, CDR2 SVGAGI. The CDR3 loop spans 13 amino acids. In DNA, the CDR3 is TGTGCCAGCAGTTACTCGATTAACACTGAAGCTTTCTTT. Protein product: CASSYSINTEAFF.

This clonotype was seen many times. The chain is built from TRBV20-1 and TRBJ1-1; possible D gene TRBD1, 5 bases. The CDR3 sequence is 14 residues long. Germline V gene data show CDR1 as DFQATT and CDR2 as SNEGSKA (reference sequence). V lost 0 bases, J lost 2 bases, and 10 bases lay in between. The CDR3 region is CSARDPGTNTEAFF. CDR3 DNA sequence: TGCAGTGCTAGAGATCCAGGGACCAACACTGAAGCTTTCTTT.

This clonotype has a single count. It may be a read error: a sequence one base away is much more abundant. This chain connects TRBV5-1 to TRBJ2-7, with TRBD1 as a possible D gene (6 bases). Germline CDR1 reads SGHRS; CDR2 reads YFSETQ. The germline V and J ends were trimmed by 4 bases and 3 bases, with 17 bases remaining between them. The CDR3 has 15 residues. The CDR3: CASSLGQPSSYEQYF. CDR3 nucleotides: TGCGCCAGCAGCCTAGGACAGCCGAGTAGCTACGAGCAGTACTTC.

V usage is TRBV12-3 or TRBV12-4 and J usage is TRBJ1-4, with 9 bases fitting TRBD1. Trimming cost V 7 bases and J 7 bases; bases outside gene matches: 10. The CDR3 consists of 15 residues. In DNA form, the CDR3 reads TGTGCCAGCACCCTACGGACAGGGGCGGTTGAAAAACTGTTTTTT. Translated: CASTLRTGAVEKLFF.

Note on this clonotype: Given a much more abundant clone one base away, this may be a read error. V usage is TRBV5-3 and J usage is TRBJ1-1; tentative D call: TRBD1 (6 bases). TRBV5-3 is assigned to the ORF class and has an uncertain function. The CDR3 consists of 15 residues. The CDR3 region has the DNA TGTGCCAGCAGCTTGGTGGGACACTGGGACACTGAAGCTTTCTTT. This gives the protein CASSLVGHWDTEAFF.

This clonotype was detected ten times or more. The chain joins TRBV12-3 or TRBV12-4 to TRBJ1-1, with a tentative D call TRBD1 (6 bases). CDR3 size: 15 residues. The germline V and J ends were trimmed by 6 bases and 0 bases, with 14 bases remaining between them. CDR3 residues: CASSPIQGLNTEAFF. The CDR3 DNA follows: TGTGCCAGCAGCCCCATACAGGGCCTGAACACTGAAGCTTTCTTT.

This clonotype appeared many times. This rearrangement joins TRBV4-3 to TRBJ2-3; D is uncertain. The CDR3 has 15 amino acids. V lost 4 bases and J lost 0, with 11 bases in between. Germline-derived CDR1 and CDR2 are LGHNA and YSLEER. CDR3 coding DNA: TGCGCCAGCAGCCGGTATTGGCCGAGCACAGATACGCAGTATTTT. Its translation: CASSRYWPSTDTQYF.

V gene TRBV4-1 combines with J gene TRBJ1-2, with 10 bases identical to TRBD1. V gave up 0 bases and J gave up 6 bases; unmatched junction bases: 10. This CDR3 region has 17 residues. Germline CDR1 reads MGHRA; CDR2 reads YSYEKL. CDR3 DNA: TGCGCCAGCAGCCAAGAGTTGACAGGGGGCCGGAGAAATGGCTACACCTTC. Translation: CASSQELTGGRRNGYTF.

The CDR3 spells CASSPETYIHNEQFF. Here the CDR3 DNA reads TGTGCCAGCAGCCCCGAGACTTATATTCACAATGAGCAGTTCTTC. The chain combines TRBV7-2 with TRBJ2-1; D is ambiguous. The CDR3 is made up of 15 amino acids. CDR1 and CDR2 (germline): SGHTA, FQGNSA. V lost 5 bases to trimming and J lost 5 bases, with 16 bases between them.

As regards this clonotype: This may stem from a read error, because a much larger clone lies one nucleotide away. The genes are TRBV7-6 and TRBJ2-2; D is uncertain. This CDR3 spans 16 amino acids. The germline V gene encodes CDR1 SGHVS and CDR2 FNYEAQ. The CDR3 sequence: CAGSLGRAVRTGELFF. The DNA of the CDR3 is TGTGCCGGCAGCTTAGGTCGGGCGGTGCGCACCGGGGAGCTGTTTTTT.

This clonotype has at least ten counts. This chain connects TRBV11-2 to TRBJ2-3, with 7 nucleotides matching TRBD2. This CDR3 is built from 15 residues. V shed 4 bases, J shed 2 bases, and the junction held 6 bases outside the gene matches. Germline V gene data show CDR1 as SGHAT and CDR2 as FQNNGV. The CDR3 nucleotides read TGTGCCAGCAGCTCCTGGCGGGACTACACAGATACGCAGTATTTT. It yields the protein CASSSWRDYTDTQYF.

This clonotype showed up many times. This chain uses TRBV6-5 with TRBJ2-1; 7 bases line up with TRBD1. Per germline, CDR1 MNHEY and CDR2 SVGAGI. The CDR3 totals 12 residues. J was trimmed by 9 bases and V by 8 bases; bases with no gene match: 7. This CDR3 is CASSDRASEQFF. The CDR3 coding sequence is TGTGCCAGCTCTGACAGGGCCAGTGAGCAGTTCTTC.

This clonotype was observed at least ten times. V usage is TRBV2 and J usage is TRBJ1-1; D uncertain. Per the germline V gene, CDR1 is SNHLY and CDR2 is FYNNEI. The CDR3 spans 13 residues. Trimming pared 3 bases from V and 0 bases from J, leaving 5 bases between. CDR3 residues: CASSETVNTEAFF. The CDR3 nucleotides read TGTGCCAGCAGTGAGACGGTGAACACTGAAGCTTTCTTT. The entire variable domain, with the rest obtained from reference TRBV2 and TRBJ1-1, is as follows: EPEVTQTPSHQVTQMGQEVILRCVPISNHLYFYWYRQILGQKVEFLVSFYNNEISEKSEIFDDQFSVERPDGSNFTLKIRSTKLEDSAMYFCASSETVNTEAFFGQGTRLTVV.

This clonotype was found a few times. The chain combines TRBV12-5 with TRBJ1-1, with 7 positions matching TRBD1. V trimming: 2 bases; J trimming: 1 base; junction bases outside the gene matches: 13. Germline V gene lookup returns CDR1 LGHNT and CDR2 FRNRAP. This CDR3 comprises 18 residues. The CDR3 here is CASGLPQGRIVTNTEAFF. In nucleotides, the CDR3 is TGTGCTAGTGGTTTGCCACAGGGGAGAATAGTAACGAACACTGAAGCTTTCTTT.

This clonotype was detected many times. The chain combines TRBV7-6 with TRBJ2-1; TRBD2 agrees at 10 bases. Germline CDR1 SGHVS, CDR2 FNYEAQ. V shed 2 bases, J shed 8 bases, and the junction held 6 bases outside the gene matches. The CDR3 is 15 residues long. The CDR3 bases are TGTGCCAGCAGCTTACTAGCGGGGGCCGGGGATGAGCAGTTCTTC. It specifies CASSLLAGAGDEQFF.

This clonotype appeared many times. J is TRBJ1-2 and V is TRBV27, with TRBD1 as a possible D gene (6 bases). With 1 base removed from V and 4 bases from J, the gap between germline ends came to 10 bases. CDR1 and CDR2 from the germline V gene are MNHEY and SMNVEV (reference sequence). The CDR3 is made up of 14 amino acids. In DNA form, the CDR3 reads TGTGCCAGCAGTTTATTTGGCAGGGGCTATGGCTACACCTTC. Protein sequence: CASSLFGRGYGYTF.